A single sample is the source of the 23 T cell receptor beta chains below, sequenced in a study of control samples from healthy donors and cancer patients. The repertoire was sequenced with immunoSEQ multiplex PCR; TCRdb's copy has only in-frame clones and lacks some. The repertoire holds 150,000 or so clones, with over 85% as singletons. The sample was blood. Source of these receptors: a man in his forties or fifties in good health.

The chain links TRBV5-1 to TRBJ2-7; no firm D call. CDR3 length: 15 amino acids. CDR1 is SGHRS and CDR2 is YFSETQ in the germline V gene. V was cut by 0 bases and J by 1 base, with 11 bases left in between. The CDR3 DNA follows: TGCGCCAGCAGCTTGGAGTCAGGTCCTTCCTACGAGCAGTACTTC. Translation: CASSLESGPSYEQYF.

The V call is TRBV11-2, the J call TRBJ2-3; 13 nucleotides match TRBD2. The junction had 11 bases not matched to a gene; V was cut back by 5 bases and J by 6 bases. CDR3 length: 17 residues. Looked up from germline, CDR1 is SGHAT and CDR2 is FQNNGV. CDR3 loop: CASSHRQTSGGSDTQYF. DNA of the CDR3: TGTGCCAGCAGCCACCGCCAGACTAGCGGGGGGTCCGATACGCAGTATTTT.

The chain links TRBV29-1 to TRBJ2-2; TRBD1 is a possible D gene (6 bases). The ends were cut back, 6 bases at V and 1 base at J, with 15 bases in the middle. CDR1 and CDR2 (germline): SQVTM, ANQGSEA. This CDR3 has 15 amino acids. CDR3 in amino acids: CSVRLGQMNTGELFF. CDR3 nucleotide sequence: TGCAGCGTCCGCTTAGGACAGATGAACACCGGGGAGCTGTTTTTT.

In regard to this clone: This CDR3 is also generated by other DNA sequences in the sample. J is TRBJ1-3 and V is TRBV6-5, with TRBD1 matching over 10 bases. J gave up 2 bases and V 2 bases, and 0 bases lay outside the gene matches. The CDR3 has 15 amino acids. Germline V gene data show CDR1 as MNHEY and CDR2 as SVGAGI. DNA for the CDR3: TGTGCCAGCAGTTACGACAGGGGGCCTGGAAACACCATATATTTT. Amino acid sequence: CASSYDRGPGNTIYF.

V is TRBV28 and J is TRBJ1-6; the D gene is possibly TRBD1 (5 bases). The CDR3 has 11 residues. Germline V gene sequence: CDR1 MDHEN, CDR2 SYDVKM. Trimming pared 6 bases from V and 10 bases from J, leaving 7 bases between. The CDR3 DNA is TGTGCCAGCAGGGAGGGGTCACCCCTCCACTTT. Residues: CASREGSPLHF.

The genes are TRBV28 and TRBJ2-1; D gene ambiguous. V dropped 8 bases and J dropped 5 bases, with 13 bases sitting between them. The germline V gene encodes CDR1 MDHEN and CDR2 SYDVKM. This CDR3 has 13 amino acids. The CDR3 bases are TGTGCCAGCCAAGGGCAGATCAACAATGAGCAGTTCTTC. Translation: CASQGQINNEQFF.

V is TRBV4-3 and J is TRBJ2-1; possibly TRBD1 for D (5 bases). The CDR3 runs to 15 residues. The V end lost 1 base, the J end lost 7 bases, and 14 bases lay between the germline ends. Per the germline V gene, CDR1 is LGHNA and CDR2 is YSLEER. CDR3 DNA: TGCGCCAGCAGCCAAGGGTGGAAGGGGTGGAATGAGCAGTTCTTC. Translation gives CASSQGWKGWNEQFF.

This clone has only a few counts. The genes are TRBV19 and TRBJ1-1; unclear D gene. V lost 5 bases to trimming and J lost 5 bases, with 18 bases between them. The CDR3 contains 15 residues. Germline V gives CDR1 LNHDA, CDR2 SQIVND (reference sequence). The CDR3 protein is CASSALGGWSTEAFF. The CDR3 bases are TGTGCCAGTAGTGCCCTGGGAGGGTGGAGTACTGAAGCTTTCTTT. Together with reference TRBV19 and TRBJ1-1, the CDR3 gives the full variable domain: DGGITQSPKYLFRKEGQNVTLSCEQNLNHDAMYWYRQDPGQGLRLIYYSQIVNDFQKGDIAEGYSVSREKKESFPLTVTSAQKNPTAFYLCASSALGGWSTEAFFGQGTRLTVV.

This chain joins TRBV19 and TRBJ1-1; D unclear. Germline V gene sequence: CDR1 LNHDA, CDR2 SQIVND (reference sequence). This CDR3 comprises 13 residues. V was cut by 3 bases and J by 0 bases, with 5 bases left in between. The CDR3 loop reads CASSMNMNTEAFF. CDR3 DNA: TGTGCCAGTAGTATGAACATGAACACTGAAGCTTTCTTT.

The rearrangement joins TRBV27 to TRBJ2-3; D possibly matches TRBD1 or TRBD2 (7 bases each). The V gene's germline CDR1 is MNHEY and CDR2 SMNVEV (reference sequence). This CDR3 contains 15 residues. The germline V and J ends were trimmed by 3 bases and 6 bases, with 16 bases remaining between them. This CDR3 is CASSFHGEGADTQYF. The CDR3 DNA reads TGTGCCAGCAGTTTCCACGGGGAGGGGGCGGATACGCAGTATTTT.

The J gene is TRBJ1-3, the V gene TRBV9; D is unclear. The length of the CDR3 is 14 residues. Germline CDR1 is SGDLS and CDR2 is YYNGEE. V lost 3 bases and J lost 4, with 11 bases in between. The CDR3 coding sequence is TGTGCCAGCAGCGCCCAGGTGGGGGGAAACACCATATATTTT. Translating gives CASSAQVGGNTIYF.

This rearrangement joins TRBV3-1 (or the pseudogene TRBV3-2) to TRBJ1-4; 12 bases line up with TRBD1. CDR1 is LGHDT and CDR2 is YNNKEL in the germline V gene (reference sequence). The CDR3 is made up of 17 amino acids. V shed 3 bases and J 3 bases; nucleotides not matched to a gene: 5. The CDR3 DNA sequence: TGTGCCAGCAGCCACCGGGACAGGGGGCCGGCTAATGAAAAACTGTTTTTT. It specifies CASSHRDRGPANEKLFF.

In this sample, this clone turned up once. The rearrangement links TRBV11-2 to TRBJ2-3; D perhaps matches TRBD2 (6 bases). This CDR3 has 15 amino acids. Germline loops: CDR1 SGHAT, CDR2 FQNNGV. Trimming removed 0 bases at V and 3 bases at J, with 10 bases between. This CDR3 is CASSLEGGVTDTQYF. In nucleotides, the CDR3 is TGTGCCAGCAGCTTAGAGGGCGGGGTTACAGATACGCAGTATTTT. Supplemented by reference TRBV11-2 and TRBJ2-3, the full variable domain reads EAGVAQSPRYKIIEKRQSVAFWCNPISGHATLYWYQQILGQGPKLLIQFQNNGVVDDSQLPKDRFSAERLKGVDSTLKIQPAKLEDSAVYLCASSLEGGVTDTQYFGPGTRLTVL.

CDR3 sequence: CASSRQGDNQPQHF. DNA for the CDR3: TGTGCCAGCAGCCGCCAGGGGGACAATCAGCCCCAGCATTTT. The gene calls are TRBV7-9 and TRBJ1-5; 7 positions match TRBD1. J lost 3 bases, V lost 5 bases, and 4 bases had no gene match. The CDR3 covers 14 residues. The germline gives CDR1 SEHNR, CDR2 FQNEAQ (reference sequence).

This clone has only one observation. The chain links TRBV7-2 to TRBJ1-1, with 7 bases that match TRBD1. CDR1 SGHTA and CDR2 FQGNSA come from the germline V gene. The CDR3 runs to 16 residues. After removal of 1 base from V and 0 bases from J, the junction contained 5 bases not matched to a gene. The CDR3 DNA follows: TGTGCCAGCAGCTTAGATGGCAGGGGGGTGAACACTGAAGCTTTCTTT. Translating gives CASSLDGRGVNTEAFF.

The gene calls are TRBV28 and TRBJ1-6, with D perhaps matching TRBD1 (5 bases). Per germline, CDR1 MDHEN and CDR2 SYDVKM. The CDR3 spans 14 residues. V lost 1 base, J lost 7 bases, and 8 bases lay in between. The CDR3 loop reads CASSLYQGNSPLHF. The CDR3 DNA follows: TGTGCCAGCAGTTTATATCAGGGAAATTCACCCCTCCACTTT. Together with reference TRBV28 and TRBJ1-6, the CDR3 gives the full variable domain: DVKVTQSSRYLVKRTGEKVFLECVQDMDHENMFWYRQDPGLGLRLIYFSYDVKMKEKGDIPEGYSVSREKKERFSLILESASTNQTSMYLCASSLYQGNSPLHFGNGTRLTVT.

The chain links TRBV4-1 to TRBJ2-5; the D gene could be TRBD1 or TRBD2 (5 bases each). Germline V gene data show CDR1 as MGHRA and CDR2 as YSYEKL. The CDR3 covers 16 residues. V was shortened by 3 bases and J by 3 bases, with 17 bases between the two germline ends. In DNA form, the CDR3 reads TGCGCCAGCAGCCATGGACCCGGGACGGGGAAAGAGACCCAGTACTTC. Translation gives CASSHGPGTGKETQYF.

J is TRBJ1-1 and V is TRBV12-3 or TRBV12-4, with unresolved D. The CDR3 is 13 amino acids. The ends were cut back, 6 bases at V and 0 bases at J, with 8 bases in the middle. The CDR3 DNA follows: TGTGCCAGCAGCTCAATCATGAACACTGAAGCTTTCTTT. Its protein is CASSSIMNTEAFF.

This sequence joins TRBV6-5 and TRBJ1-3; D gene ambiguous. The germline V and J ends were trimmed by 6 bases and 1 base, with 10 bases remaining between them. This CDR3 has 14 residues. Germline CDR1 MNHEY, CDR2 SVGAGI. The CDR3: CASSRENSGNTIYF. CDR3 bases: TGTGCCAGCAGCAGAGAAAATTCTGGAAACACCATATATTTT.

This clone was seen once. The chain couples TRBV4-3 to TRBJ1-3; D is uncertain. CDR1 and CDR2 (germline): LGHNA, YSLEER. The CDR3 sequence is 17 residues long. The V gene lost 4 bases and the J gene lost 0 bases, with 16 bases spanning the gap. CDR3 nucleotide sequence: TGCGCCAGCAGCCTGATTTATCGGGGTAACTCTGGAAACACCATATATTTT. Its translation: CASSLIYRGNSGNTIYF.

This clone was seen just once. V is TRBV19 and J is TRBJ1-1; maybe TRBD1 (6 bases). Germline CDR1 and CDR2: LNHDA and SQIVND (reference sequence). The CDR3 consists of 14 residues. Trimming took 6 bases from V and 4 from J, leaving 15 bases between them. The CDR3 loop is CASRPTGPATEAFF. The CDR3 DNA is TGTGCCAGTAGACCTACAGGGCCCGCCACTGAAGCTTTCTTT.

The CDR3 DNA reads as TGTGCCAGCAGCTTACGAGGGCAGGGGTACACCGGGGAGCTGTTTTTT. Encoded protein: CASSLRGQGYTGELFF. The chain links TRBV13 to TRBJ2-2; D might be TRBD1 (6 bases). This CDR3 region has 16 residues. Trimming removed 2 bases at V and 3 bases at J, with 13 bases between. CDR1 and CDR2 (germline): PRHDT, FYEKMQ (reference sequence). The entire variable domain, with the rest obtained from reference TRBV13 and TRBJ2-2, is as follows: AAGVIQSPRHLIKEKRETATLKCYPIPRHDTVYWYQQGPGQDPQFLISFYEKMQSDKGSIPDRFSAQQFSDYHSELNMSSLELGDSALYFCASSLRGQGYTGELFFGEGSRLTVL.

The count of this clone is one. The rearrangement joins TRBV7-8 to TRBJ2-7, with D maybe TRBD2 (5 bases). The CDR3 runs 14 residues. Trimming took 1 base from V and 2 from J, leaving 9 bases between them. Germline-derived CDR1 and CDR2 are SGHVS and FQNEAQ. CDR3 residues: CASSLVFGAYEQYF. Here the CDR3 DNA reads TGTGCCAGCAGCTTAGTATTCGGGGCCTACGAGCAGTACTTC.